This T cell receptor (beta chain) came from a study of CD4 T cells in relation to SARS-CoV-2 and coronaviruses. Across the whole study: The negative reference was HIV-1 Nef peptide pool or peptide-free culture. Shared crossreactive spike epitopes were mapped to their HLA restriction. Study outcomes and limitations: Samples before the pandemic and after infection were not matched within any donor.

The unexposed donors gave CD4+ T cells in about 2011-2018, prior to COVID-19. CD4+ T cells were isolated from the cells after about 11 days of culture. As cell numbers allowed, unexposed-donor CD4+ T cells faced SARS-CoV-2 S/N and four cold-coronavirus spikes. The CDR3 totals 14 residues. Trimming pared 5 bases from V and 0 bases from J, leaving 11 bases between. Germline-derived CDR1 and CDR2 are SGDLS and YYNGEE. Clones were sequenced by immunoSEQ multiplex PCR, and TCRdb holds only the in-frame ones, with some missing. The sample has around 23,000 clones, less than 85% seen once. With regard to this clone: Its antigen is as yet unknown.

The source is a human donor in good health. The specimen was CD4+ T cells from PBMCs, cultured in vitro. The chain joins TRBV9 to TRBJ1-1, with TRBD1 as a possible D gene (5 bases). CDR3 nucleotides: TGTGCCAGCAGTCCGGGGGTCATGAACACTGAAGCTTTCTTT. It encodes CASSPGVMNTEAFF.